This passage covers 30 T cell receptor beta chains from one sample sequenced in a study of cytomegalovirus exposure and HLA in healthy donors (TCRdb year 2017). The library was built by means of the immunoSEQ multiplex PCR assay. The table was pulled from immuneACCESS by TCRdb, which kept in-frame rearrangements only. Such tables lose some clones; where checked, under half of the loss comes from unresolved V genes, and the rest has no known cause. The sample table contains about 220,000 clones; only one count was recorded for 80% to 90% of them. The ten largest clones represent around 3% of the sample. Sequencing used PBMCs. The source is a young woman in good health and CMV-seronegative.

The chain uses TRBV9 and TRBJ2-7; a weak D match, TRBD1 (6 bases). This CDR3 comprises 14 residues. V was cut by 4 bases and J by 0 bases, with 11 bases left in between. Germline lookup yields CDR1 SGDLS and CDR2 YYNGEE. The CDR3 DNA is TGTGCCAGCAGCCCCACAGGGTCCTCCTACGAGCAGTACTTC. Protein: CASSPTGSSYEQYF.

J is TRBJ2-7 and V is TRBV18, with TRBD1 as a possible D gene (5 bases). V lost 5 bases and J 6 bases, leaving 14 bases between the germline ends. The CDR3 sequence is 13 residues long. CDR1 and CDR2 (germline): KGHSH, LQKENI. CDR3 region: CASSGAGPREQYF. In DNA form, the CDR3 reads TGTGCCAGCTCAGGGGCAGGGCCCCGCGAGCAGTACTTC.

The rearrangement joins TRBV18 to TRBJ2-2, with 7 bases matching TRBD1. There are 16 residues in the CDR3. CDR1 KGHSH and CDR2 LQKENI come from the germline V gene. Losses at the gene ends were 3 bases for V and 0 bases for J; bases not matched to a gene: 4. Here the CDR3 DNA reads TGTGCCAGCTCACCTCGACAGGGTTCGAACACCGGGGAGCTGTTTTTT. This codes for CASSPRQGSNTGELFF. The variable domain in full, completed from reference TRBV18 and TRBJ2-2, reads NAGVMQNPRHLVRRRGQEARLRCSPMKGHSHVYWYRQLPEEGLKFMVYLQKENIIDESGMPKERFSAEFPKEGPSILRIQQVVRGDSAAYFCASSPRQGSNTGELFFGEGSRLTVL.

The chain couples TRBV5-1 to TRBJ1-4; the D is unclear. Looked up from germline, CDR1 is SGHRS and CDR2 is YFSETQ. This CDR3 contains 18 residues. V dropped 2 bases and J dropped 3 bases, with 20 bases sitting between them. CDR3 loop: CASSFFPRGRGANEKLFF. In DNA, the CDR3 is TGCGCCAGCAGCTTTTTCCCACGCGGGCGCGGAGCTAATGAAAAACTGTTTTTT. Combining the CDR3 with reference TRBV5-1 and TRBJ1-4 gives the whole variable domain KAGVTQTPRYLIKTRGQQVTLSCSPISGHRSVSWYQQTPGQGLQFLFEYFSETQRNKGNFPGRFSGRQFSNSRSEMNVSTLELGDSALYLCASSFFPRGRGANEKLFFGSGTQLSVL.

This clone showed up just a few times. The CDR3 DNA reads as TGTGCCAGCAGCATTTACTCGGGGGAGCTGTTTTTT. Translating it yields CASSIYSGELFF. The V and J genes are TRBV13 and TRBJ2-2; D gene uncertain. This CDR3 spans 12 amino acids. Trimming cost V 5 bases and J 8 bases, with 9 bases left between them. In germline, CDR1 is PRHDT, CDR2 FYEKMQ (reference sequence).

The rearrangement joins TRBV7-9 to TRBJ1-5; 9 nucleotides agree with TRBD1. J gave up 7 bases and V 3 bases, and 4 bases lay outside the gene matches. The CDR3 loop spans 14 amino acids. Germline V gene data show CDR1 as SEHNR and CDR2 as FQNEAQ (reference sequence). The CDR3 DNA follows: TGTGCCAGCAGCTTGGGACAGGGTCAACAGCCCCAGCATTTT. Amino acid sequence: CASSLGQGQQPQHF.

This chain uses TRBV5-1 with TRBJ2-2; D possibly corresponds to TRBD2 (6 bases). V dropped 3 bases and J dropped 2 bases, with 8 bases sitting between them. This CDR3 contains 14 residues. CDR1 SGHRS and CDR2 YFSETQ come from the germline V gene. The CDR3 sequence: CASSSGLNTGELFF. The CDR3 DNA follows: TGCGCCAGCAGCTCGGGACTTAACACCGGGGAGCTGTTTTTT. Combining the CDR3 with reference TRBV5-1 and TRBJ2-2 gives the whole variable domain KAGVTQTPRYLIKTRGQQVTLSCSPISGHRSVSWYQQTPGQGLQFLFEYFSETQRNKGNFPGRFSGRQFSNSRSEMNVSTLELGDSALYLCASSSGLNTGELFFGEGSRLTVL.

The chain carries TRBV7-3 and TRBJ2-6; 11 nucleotides match TRBD2. The germline CDR1 and CDR2 sequences are SGHTA and FQGTGA. CDR3 length equals 20 residues. V dropped 2 bases and J dropped 0; count of bases not matched to a gene: 9. The CDR3 region is CASSLGHSSGRPSGANVLTF. The CDR3 nucleotides are TGTGCCAGCAGCTTAGGGCACTCTAGCGGGAGGCCCTCTGGGGCCAACGTCCTGACTTTC.

The chain employs TRBV19 and TRBJ2-1; 10 bases match TRBD2. V gave up 2 bases and J gave up 4 bases; unmatched junction bases: 8. This CDR3 contains 17 residues. CDR1 and CDR2 from the germline V gene are LNHDA and SQIVND (reference sequence). The CDR3 DNA is TGTGCCAGTAGTATATCGGGGCTAGCGGGAGATTACAATGAGCAGTTCTTC. It specifies CASSISGLAGDYNEQFF.

The CDR3 nucleotides are TGTGCCACAAATTCTAACCCCGGTAGCACAGATACGCAGTATTTT. This codes for CATNSNPGSTDTQYF. The chain has TRBV2 and TRBJ2-3, with unresolved D. This CDR3 has 15 amino acids. Germline-derived CDR1 and CDR2 are SNHLY and FYNNEI. Trimming removed 10 bases from V and 0 bases from J, with 17 bases in between. The entire variable domain, with the rest obtained from reference TRBV2 and TRBJ2-3, is as follows: EPEVTQTPSHQVTQMGQEVILRCVPISNHLYFYWYRQILGQKVEFLVSFYNNEISEKSEIFDDQFSVERPDGSNFTLKIRSTKLEDSAMYFCATNSNPGSTDTQYFGPGTRLTVL.

The chain combines TRBV11-2 with TRBJ1-2, with D possibly matching TRBD1 (6 bases). The germline V gene has CDR1 SGHAT and CDR2 FQNNGV. This CDR3 spans 16 amino acids. V was pared by 5 bases and J by 8 bases, with 24 bases between. The CDR3: CASSPMVPGALEGYTF. As DNA, the CDR3 is TGTGCCAGCAGCCCGATGGTCCCAGGGGCCCTGGAAGGCTACACCTTC.

The chain joins TRBV27 to TRBJ2-7; D is ambiguous. Germline V gives CDR1 MNHEY, CDR2 SMNVEV (reference sequence). This CDR3 spans 13 amino acids. V shed 8 bases and J shed 2 bases, with 13 bases lying between them. CDR3 nucleotide sequence: TGTGCCAGCCGTCCGGGTCTCCCCTACGAGCAGTACTTC. This gives the protein CASRPGLPYEQYF.

The J gene is TRBJ2-7, the V gene TRBV27, with 8 bases lining up with TRBD2. The J segment lost 6 bases and the V segment lost 4 bases, leaving 11 bases of the junction unmatched. This CDR3 spans 15 amino acids. Germline V gene data show CDR1 as MNHEY and CDR2 as SMNVEV (reference sequence). The CDR3: CASSSSGLAGREQYF. The CDR3 bases are TGTGCCAGCAGTTCATCCGGCCTAGCGGGCCGCGAGCAGTACTTC.

V gene TRBV12-2 combines with J gene TRBJ1-2; the table's D call of TRBD1 was not tested on the DNA. TRBV12-2 constitutes a pseudogene. This CDR3 has 16 residues. CDR3 sequence reads: CASRPPPGRFEYGYTF. The CDR3 nucleotides read TGTGCAAGTCGCCCCCCCCCAGGGCGATTTGAGTATGGCTACACCTTC.

The V gene is TRBV7-9, the J gene TRBJ2-3; 10 bases line up with TRBD2. The CDR3 has 17 residues. Germline CDR1 SEHNR, CDR2 FQNEAQ (reference sequence). J was trimmed by 4 bases and V by 4 bases; bases with no gene match: 11. CDR3 sequence reads: CASSSMKSGRAPDTQYF. CDR3 DNA sequence: TGTGCCAGCAGCTCCATGAAGAGCGGGAGGGCCCCAGATACGCAGTATTTT.

This chain uses TRBV2 with TRBJ2-1; 8 bases are shared with TRBD2. The CDR3 covers 16 residues. V shed 7 bases and J 0 bases; nucleotides not matched to a gene: 8. Germline V gene data show CDR1 as SNHLY and CDR2 as FYNNEI. The CDR3 nucleotides read TGTGCCAGCATGATAGGAGCGGGAGTCTCCTACAATGAGCAGTTCTTC. It codes for CASMIGAGVSYNEQFF.

The chain recombines TRBV28 with TRBJ1-1; no definite D call. Germline loops: CDR1 MDHEN, CDR2 SYDVKM. Trimming pared 10 bases from V and 1 base from J, leaving 10 bases between. The CDR3 covers 12 residues. The CDR3 region is CATHGENTEAFF. The CDR3 DNA reads TGTGCCACCCACGGTGAGAACACTGAAGCTTTCTTT.

The chain is built from TRBV9 and TRBJ2-3, with 9 bases aligning to TRBD2. CDR1 is SGDLS, CDR2 YYNGEE, per germline. V was pared by 0 bases and J by 4 bases, with 6 bases of the junction left unmatched. This CDR3 spans 16 amino acids. The CDR3 sequence is CASSVVTSGGADTQYF. CDR3 bases: TGTGCCAGCAGCGTAGTGACTAGCGGAGGGGCAGATACGCAGTATTTT.

V is TRBV6-1 and J is TRBJ2-7; 7 bases fit TRBD2. V shed 4 bases and J 8 bases; nucleotides not matched to a gene: 8. CDR1 MNHNS and CDR2 SASEGT come from the germline V gene. This CDR3 has 13 residues. The CDR3 spells CASSVSEAGQQYF. The CDR3 DNA is TGTGCCAGCAGTGTTTCAGAAGCGGGACAGCAGTACTTC.

This chain links TRBV19 with TRBJ2-7; no firm D call. Germline V gene sequence: CDR1 LNHDA, CDR2 SQIVND (reference sequence). V dropped 3 bases and J dropped 0 bases, with 12 bases sitting between them. The length of the CDR3 is 15 residues. In nucleotides, the CDR3 is TGTGCCAGTAGTATCGGGTTTCGAAGCTCCTACGAGCAGTACTTC. This gives the protein CASSIGFRSSYEQYF.

This chain joins TRBV19 and TRBJ2-7; D is uncertain. The CDR3 runs to 13 residues. Trimming shortened V by 4 bases and J by 2 bases, and 9 bases separated the two germline ends. Germline values: CDR1 LNHDA, CDR2 SQIVND (reference sequence). CDR3 nucleotide sequence: TGTGCCAGTAGTAGTAGTTCGACCTACGAGCAGTACTTC. Translation gives CASSSSSTYEQYF.

The V gene is TRBV27, the J gene TRBJ2-1; the match to TRBD2 covers 10 bases. Germline assignment: CDR1 MNHEY and CDR2 SMNVEV (reference sequence). This CDR3 is built from 16 residues. Losses at the gene ends were 5 bases for V and 7 bases for J; bases not matched to a gene: 11. CDR3 amino acids: CASSPLLAGPANEQFF. The CDR3 coding sequence is TGTGCCAGCAGTCCCTTACTAGCGGGACCTGCAAATGAGCAGTTCTTC.

The chain employs TRBV6-1 and TRBJ2-7, with D maybe TRBD1 (6 bases). The CDR3 has 15 residues. Germline lookup yields CDR1 MNHNS and CDR2 SASEGT. The V gene lost 2 bases and the J gene lost 4 bases, with 15 bases spanning the gap. CDR3 protein: CASSESPGEGYEQYF. CDR3 DNA: TGTGCCAGCAGTGAATCCCCAGGGGAAGGATACGAGCAGTACTTC.

This chain uses TRBV6-5 with TRBJ2-7; 12 bases fit TRBD1. This CDR3 has 15 residues. V gave up 7 bases and J gave up 5 bases; unmatched junction bases: 9. Germline CDR1 and CDR2: MNHEY and SVGAGI. The CDR3 protein is CASKKLGQGAHEQYF. CDR3 bases: TGTGCCAGCAAGAAGTTGGGACAGGGGGCACACGAGCAGTACTTC.

The gene calls are TRBV5-1 and TRBJ2-3; 9 nucleotides agree with TRBD2. There are 17 residues in the CDR3. V trimming: 0 bases; J trimming: 4 bases; junction bases outside the gene matches: 9. Germline lookup yields CDR1 SGHRS and CDR2 YFSETQ. DNA of the CDR3: TGCGCCAGCAGCTTGGTTAGGCCGGGACTAGCATCAGATACGCAGTATTTT. Translating it yields CASSLVRPGLASDTQYF.

The CDR3 coding sequence is TGCGCCAGCAGCCAAGTCGCAGGTGGGACAGGGTCTGGAAACACCATATATTTT. Protein product: CASSQVAGGTGSGNTIYF. This chain connects TRBV4-1 to TRBJ1-3; 9 nucleotides align to TRBD1. The CDR3 spans 18 residues. Germline V gene data show CDR1 as MGHRA and CDR2 as YSYEKL. V trimming: 1 base; J trimming: 1 base; junction bases outside the gene matches: 8.

The chain uses TRBV30 and TRBJ2-2; 8 nucleotides align to TRBD1. This CDR3 spans 14 amino acids. Per germline, CDR1 GTSNPN and CDR2 SVGIG (reference sequence). Unmatched junction bases numbered 9, after V lost 8 bases and J lost 4 bases. The CDR3 DNA is TGTGCCCAAACAGTGACAGGGGCCACCGGGGAGCTGTTTTTT. Protein sequence: CAQTVTGATGELFF.

The gene calls are TRBV7-9 and TRBJ1-2, with a tentative D call TRBD1 (5 bases). Germline V gene sequence: CDR1 SEHNR, CDR2 FQNEAQ (reference sequence). The CDR3 contains 15 residues. Trimming shortened V by 3 bases and J by 2 bases, and 13 bases separated the two germline ends. The CDR3 DNA follows: TGTGCCAGCAGCTTTGGGGGGGAGGGGAACTATGGCTACACCTTC. Translated, it gives CASSFGGEGNYGYTF.

V and J are TRBV6-4 and TRBJ2-1, with TRBD2 matching over 8 bases. CDR1 MRHNA and CDR2 SNTAGT come from the germline V gene. V shed 0 bases, J shed 9 bases, and the junction held 10 bases outside the gene matches. This CDR3 spans 16 amino acids. Here the CDR3 DNA reads TGTGCCAGCAGTGACTCAGATCGAGCGGGAGTCGCTGAGCAGTTCTTC. This gives the protein CASSDSDRAGVAEQFF.

The chain carries TRBV2 and TRBJ2-3; 7 bases are a match to TRBD2. J lost 1 base, V lost 4 bases, and 26 bases had no gene match. This CDR3 comprises 22 residues. Germline V gene data show CDR1 as SNHLY and CDR2 as FYNNEI. The CDR3 region has the DNA TGTGCCAGCAGTGCGTTCGGGAGCGGGAAGGGTCCTGGGTCCTGGGGCACAGATACGCAGTATTTT. Translated, it gives CASSAFGSGKGPGSWGTDTQYF.